This is a list of T cell receptor beta chains from one sample in a study of T cells in Graves' hyperthyroidism and ophthalmopathy. MiXCR was run by TCRdb on the multiplex PCR reads, yielding one entry per CDR3 protein. The data show roughly 560,000 distinct CDR3 sequences, roughly 14% seen once. The sample comprised blood. The source is a woman aged 40 to 49 with Graves' ophthalmopathy. Each CDR3 is given with its conserved first and last residue. Fields, in order: V gene, D gene, J gene, clone size, CDR3 DNA, CDR3 protein. D genes are given only for firm matches. Only some rows state a clone size, as once, few, many or a class for expanded clones.

TRBV6-2/TRBV6-3	TRBD2	TRBJ2-3	few	TGTGCCAGCACCCCAGGGGGGACTAGCGGGAGGGCGAGCACAGATACGCAGTATTTT	CASTPGGTSGRASTDTQYF
TRBV19	.	TRBJ1-2	.	TGTGCCAGTAGGAAGTCCGATGGCTACACCTTC	CASRKSDGYTF
TRBV4-1	.	TRBJ2-2	few	TGCGCCAGCAGCCAAGGTGGGGGTGGCGGGGAGCTGTTTTTT	CASSQGGGGGELFF
TRBV20-1	TRBD2	TRBJ2-5	many	TGCAGTGCTAGGACTAGCGCGGAGACCCAGTACTTC	CSARTSAETQYF
TRBV6-1	TRBD1	TRBJ2-7	.	TGTGCCAGCAGCGGAACAGGGGGTTGGGTCGAGCAGTACTTC	CASSGTGGWVEQYF
TRBV25-1	.	TRBJ2-7	many	TGTGCCAGCAGCGGGACGGAGGTGGGCGAGCAGTACTTC	CASSGTEVGEQYF
TRBV6-1	TRBD1	TRBJ1-5	.	TGTGCCAGCAGTGAAGCGGCCAGGGGGTTCGTTCAGCCCCAGCATTTT	CASSEAARGFVQPQHF
TRBV6-4	TRBD1	TRBJ1-2	many	TGTGCCAGCGGAGGACAGGGGAATCGTTATGGCTACACCTTC	CASGGQGNRYGYTF
TRBV7-2	.	TRBJ1-3	.	TGTGCCAGCAGCCCCCAAAAGGGGAATGGAAACACCATATATTTT	CASSPQKGNGNTIYF
TRBV6-2/TRBV6-3	TRBD2	TRBJ2-1	many	TGTGCCAGCAGTTCCCGGACTAGTGACTACAATGAGCAGTTCTTC	CASSSRTSDYNEQFF
TRBV9	.	TRBJ2-5	many	TGTGCCAGCAGCGTAGAAGACGAAGAGACCCAGTACTTC	CASSVEDEETQYF
TRBV6-5	.	TRBJ2-5	.	TGTGCCAGCAGTTACTCGAGGTCACGGGAGACCCAGTACTTC	CASSYSRSRETQYF
TRBV12-3/TRBV12-4	.	TRBJ1-1	.	TGTGCCAGCAGTTTACATGGAACTAACACTGAAGCTTTCTTT	CASSLHGTNTEAFF
TRBV29-1	.	TRBJ2-7	many	TGCAGCGTTGGAGCGGGCGGCTACGAGCAGTACTTC	CSVGAGGYEQYF
TRBV7-2	TRBD2	TRBJ2-7	many	TGTGCCAGCAGTAGCGGGTTTGCCTACGAGCAGTACTTC	CASSSGFAYEQYF
TRBV11-2	.	TRBJ1-3	many	TGTGCCAGCAGCCTACTGCACCGAACCTCTGGAAACACCATATATTTT	CASSLLHRTSGNTIYF
TRBV11-2	.	TRBJ2-5	many	TGTGCCAGCAGCTTAGATCAGAGGGAGGAAGAGACCCAGTACTTC	CASSLDQREEETQYF
TRBV12-3/TRBV12-4	.	TRBJ1-5	.	TGTGCCAGCAGCCCCGGGACACTCGCGAATCAGCCCCAGCATTTT	CASSPGTLANQPQHF
TRBV3-1	.	TRBJ1-1	few	TGTGCCAGCAGCCAAGGTATAGGAGGAAACACTGAAGCTTTCTTT	CASSQGIGGNTEAFF
TRBV28	TRBD1	TRBJ2-7	many	TGTGCCAGCAGTTTAAGCCAGGGGGCAGCCGACGAGCAGTACTTC	CASSLSQGAADEQYF
TRBV11-2	.	TRBJ1-5	few	TGTGCCAGCAGCTTATACCTAGCGGCTAGCAATCAGCCCCAGCATTTT	CASSLYLAASNQPQHF
TRBV20-1	TRBD2	TRBJ2-5	many	TGCAGTGCTAGAGGCGGGAGTCTGGAAGAGACCCAGTACTTC	CSARGGSLEETQYF
TRBV6-1	TRBD1	TRBJ1-5	.	TGTGCCAGCAGTGCCCACATTGACAGGGTCGGACAGCCCCAGCATTTT	CASSAHIDRVGQPQHF
TRBV7-2	.	TRBJ1-1	many	TGTGCCAGCAGCTCGATGGGAGAGAACACTGAAGCTTTCTTT	CASSSMGENTEAFF
TRBV30	.	TRBJ2-7	many	TGTGCCTGGAGTGGAGGGGGGACCTACGAGCAGTACTTC	CAWSGGGTYEQYF
TRBV20-1	.	TRBJ2-2	many	TGCAGTGCTAGAGATCCCTGGCAGGGGGGCGACGGGGAGCTGTTTTTT	CSARDPWQGGDGELFF
TRBV2	TRBD1	TRBJ2-7	many	TGTGCCAGCAGTGCCAGGGGGCATTCCTACGAGCAGTACTTC	CASSARGHSYEQYF
TRBV6-2/TRBV6-3	.	TRBJ2-7	many	TGTGCCAGCAGTTACGTAAGGGGAGACTACGAGCAGTACTTC	CASSYVRGDYEQYF
TRBV6-5	TRBD1	TRBJ1-2	many	TGTGCCAGCAGGGGACAGGTCTCCCTACTCTATGGCTACACCTTC	CASRGQVSLLYGYTF
TRBV28	TRBD1	TRBJ1-2	many	TGTGCCAGCAGTTTGAGGGGGCGAAACTATGGCTACACCTTC	CASSLRGRNYGYTF
TRBV27	.	TRBJ1-1	many	TGTGCCAGCGGACCCGTTCCAGGGAGGGGCACTGAAGCTTTCTTT	CASGPVPGRGTEAFF
TRBV6-5	.	TRBJ1-1	many	TGTGCCAGCAGTTCCGGGACGGATATGTACACTGAAGCTTTCTTT	CASSSGTDMYTEAFF
TRBV6-1	.	TRBJ2-4	many	TGTGCCAGCAGCGGGGAGTACAAAAACATTCAGTACTTC	CASSGEYKNIQYF
TRBV5-1	TRBD2	TRBJ2-5	many	TGCGCCAGCAGCGGATTCGGGACTAGCAGCCAAGAGACCCAGTACTTC	CASSGFGTSSQETQYF
TRBV19	.	TRBJ2-7	many	TGTGCCAGTAGTCCCGCCCAGGGTCCCTACGAGCAGTACTTC	CASSPAQGPYEQYF
TRBV7-2	.	TRBJ2-5	.	TGTGCCAGCAGCTTATTTCGGGAAAGGCCCGAGACCCAGTACTTC	CASSLFRERPETQYF
TRBV6-5	.	TRBJ1-2	few	TGTGCCAGCAGTTACGGCCCAGACTATGGCTACACCTTC	CASSYGPDYGYTF
TRBV5-6	.	TRBJ2-2	few	TGTGCCAGCAGCCCCGGACGAAGAGAGCTGTTTTTT	CASSPGRRELFF
TRBV5-1	.	TRBJ2-5	many	TGCGCCAGCAGCTTGGAGGTCAGCCCCCAAGAGACCCAGTACTTC	CASSLEVSPQETQYF
TRBV4-2	.	TRBJ1-2	many	TGTGCCAGCAGCCAAAGAGTCGACGATGGCTACACCTTC	CASSQRVDDGYTF
TRBV7-2	.	TRBJ2-5	once	TGTGCCAGCAGCTTACCCCGACAGCAAGAGACCCAGTACTTC	CASSLPRQQETQYF
TRBV12-3/TRBV12-4	TRBD2	TRBJ2-7	once	TGTGCCTCCCGGGGGGGGCACTACAAGCAGTACTTC	CASRGGHYKQYF
TRBV29-1	TRBD2	TRBJ2-7	many	TGCAGCTTTCTAGCGGGAGGGCGGGGGAGATACGAGCAGTACTTC	CSFLAGGRGRYEQYF
TRBV11-3	TRBD1	TRBJ2-5	few	TGTGCCAGCAGCCACCGACAGGGGTCCTTGAAAGAGACCCAGTACTTC	CASSHRQGSLKETQYF
TRBV29-1	.	TRBJ2-7	many	TGCAGCGTGCGCATCGGCGGAGTCTACGAGCAGTACTTC	CSVRIGGVYEQYF
TRBV20-1	.	TRBJ2-7	many	TGCAGTGCTGATGACAGGAGCTCCTACGAGCAGTACTTC	CSADDRSSYEQYF
TRBV20-1	.	TRBJ2-7	.	TGCAGTGCTAGGACCGGGGGTAGCTCCTACGAGCAGTACTTC	CSARTGGSSYEQYF